The next 27 T cell receptor beta chains were all read from a single sample in a study of T-cell reconstitution after alpha-beta-depleted transplantation in children. Preparation of the TCRbeta library used unique molecular identifiers. TCRdb re-analysed the PCR reads in MiXCR, keeping a single row per CDR3 protein. The data contain about 420,000 distinct CDR3 sequences, around 16% of them singletons. The sequencing used PBMCs, mostly from graft donor cells, collected 360 days after TCRalphabeta/CD19-depleted stem cell transplant. Source of these receptors: a boy under two years old who had a stem cell transplant for Wiskott-Aldrich syndrome, so the T cells may come from the graft donor.

The gene calls are TRBV4-3 and TRBJ2-2; perhaps TRBD2 as D (7 bases). With 1 base removed from V and 3 bases from J, the gap between germline ends came to 9 bases. The CDR3 contains 15 residues. Germline V lookup: CDR1 LGHNA, CDR2 YSLEER. The CDR3: CASSQGGGYTGELFF. The DNA for the CDR3 is TGCGCCAGCAGCCAAGGGGGGGGCTACACCGGGGAGCTGTTTTTT.

The CDR3 sequence is CASSHGQGGYTEAFF. As DNA, the CDR3 is TGCGCCAGCAGCCACGGACAGGGGGGATACACTGAAGCTTTCTTT. The chain carries TRBV4-3 and TRBJ1-1, with 10 bases aligning to TRBD1. Germline CDR1 and CDR2: LGHNA and YSLEER. The CDR3 extends over 15 amino acids. V was clipped by 3 bases and J by 3 bases; unmatched bases: 4.

This chain links TRBV11-3 with TRBJ2-7, with 8 bases matching TRBD1. CDR1 is SGHNT, CDR2 YENEEA, per germline. There are 15 residues in the CDR3. Trimming removed 5 bases from V and 3 bases from J; junction bases left unmatched: 9. CDR3 DNA: TGTGCCAGCAGCCAGGGGGCAGGCGTAGGCTACGAGCAGTACTTC. Amino acids: CASSQGAGVGYEQYF.

The chain uses TRBV6-5 and TRBJ2-5; tentative D call: TRBD2 (6 bases). The germline V gene encodes CDR1 MNHEY and CDR2 SVGAGI. This CDR3 comprises 14 residues. Trimming removed 1 base at V and 2 bases at J, with 8 bases between. The CDR3 here is CASSYWAGQETQYF. CDR3 bases: TGTGCCAGCAGTTACTGGGCGGGACAAGAGACCCAGTACTTC.

The chain joins TRBV20-1 to TRBJ1-4, with unresolved D. V shed 6 bases and J shed 7 bases, with 9 bases lying between them. The CDR3 is 11 residues long. The germline V gene encodes CDR1 DFQATT and CDR2 SNEGSKA (reference sequence). The CDR3 bases are TGCAGTGCCAAGGAACGTGAAAAACTGTTTTTT. Amino acid sequence: CSAKEREKLFF.

In its sample, this clonotype was seen a few times. The CDR3: CASSLRTSGSRVGAKNIQYF. The CDR3 DNA sequence: TGTGCCAGCAGCCTTCGAACTAGCGGGAGTAGAGTAGGGGCCAAAAACATTCAGTACTTC. The rearrangement uses TRBV11-2 and TRBJ2-4, with 11 bases identical to TRBD2. The germline V gene encodes CDR1 SGHAT and CDR2 FQNNGV. The CDR3 extends over 20 amino acids. V gave up 5 bases and J gave up 1 base; unmatched junction bases: 16. The variable domain in full, with the rest retrieved from reference TRBV11-2 and TRBJ2-4, is EAGVAQSPRYKIIEKRQSVAFWCNPISGHATLYWYQQILGQGPKLLIQFQNNGVVDDSQLPKDRFSAERLKGVDSTLKIQPAKLEDSAVYLCASSLRTSGSRVGAKNIQYFGAGTRLSVL.

V is TRBV5-1 and J is TRBJ2-1; 8 bases map to TRBD2. Germline CDR1 and CDR2: SGHRS and YFSETQ. The V segment lost 4 bases and the J segment 7 bases; nucleotides outside the gene matches: 7. CDR3 length equals 14 residues. The CDR3 reads CASSLRLAPNEQFF. Here the CDR3 DNA reads TGCGCCAGCAGCCTGAGACTAGCGCCGAATGAGCAGTTCTTC.

V usage is TRBV10-1 and J usage is TRBJ2-2, with D perhaps given as TRBD1 or TRBD2 (5 bases each). The CDR3 sequence is 13 residues long. CDR1 is WNHNN and CDR2 is SYGVQD in the germline V gene (reference sequence). Trimming cost V 6 bases and J 3 bases, with 8 bases left between them. This chain's CDR3 is CASRRGHTGELFF. Here the CDR3 DNA reads TGCGCCAGCAGAAGGGGACACACCGGGGAGCTGTTTTTT.

This clonotype appeared a few times. This chain uses TRBV29-1 with TRBJ2-5; TRBD2 matches at 7 bases. The CDR3 contains 12 residues. CDR1 is SQVTM, CDR2 ANQGSEA, per germline. Trimming took 7 bases from V and 4 from J; bases not matched to a gene: 6. The CDR3 is CSGKRGVETQYF. CDR3 DNA: TGCAGCGGCAAACGGGGGGTAGAGACCCAGTACTTC.

This clonotype was picked up a small number of times. This chain connects TRBV5-1 to TRBJ2-7, with TRBD1 identical over 9 bases. The CDR3 consists of 14 residues. V was pared by 3 bases and J by 7 bases, with 8 bases of the junction left unmatched. Germline values: CDR1 SGHRS, CDR2 YFSETQ. CDR3 loop: CASSYYRGLGEQYF. CDR3 coding DNA: TGCGCCAGCAGCTATTACAGGGGGCTGGGTGAGCAGTACTTC.

This chain joins TRBV5-5 and TRBJ2-3, with TRBD2 identical over 7 bases. The CDR3 sequence is 17 residues long. Germline CDR1 and CDR2: SGHKS and YYEKEE (reference sequence). J gave up 2 bases and V 3 bases, and 12 bases lay outside the gene matches. The CDR3 loop is CASSYSERGPPTDTQYF. The DNA of the CDR3 is TGTGCCAGCAGCTATTCTGAGCGGGGCCCTCCCACAGATACGCAGTATTTT. Filled out from reference TRBV5-5 and TRBJ2-3, the complete variable domain reads DAGVTQSPTHLIKTRGQQVTLRCSPISGHKSVSWYQQVLGQGPQFIFQYYEKEERGRGNFPDRFSARQFPNYSSELNVNALLLGDSALYLCASSYSERGPPTDTQYFGPGTRLTVL.

Only a few counts were recorded for this clonotype. The chain links TRBV3-1 to TRBJ2-5; D unclear. The V end was cut by 1 base, the J end by 1 base, with 10 bases between. Per the germline V gene, CDR1 is LGHDT and CDR2 is YNNKEL (reference sequence). The length of the CDR3 is 15 residues. CDR3 protein: CASSQGGRTQETQYF. In DNA form, the CDR3 reads TGTGCCAGCAGCCAAGGTGGTAGGACCCAAGAGACCCAGTACTTC.

The chain couples TRBV11-3 to TRBJ2-1, with D possibly being TRBD2 (6 bases). Germline assignment: CDR1 SGHNT and CDR2 YENEEA. The length of the CDR3 is 15 residues. V shed 4 bases and J shed 4 bases, with 14 bases lying between them. For the CDR3, the DNA is TGTGCCAGCAGCTCCAGAGGGACTTATTACAATGAGCAGTTCTTC. As protein: CASSSRGTYYNEQFF.

The rearrangement uses TRBV2 and TRBJ2-1; TRBD1 is a possible D gene (5 bases). The V end was cut by 7 bases, the J end by 9 bases, with 22 bases between. CDR3 length: 15 amino acids. Germline V gene lookup returns CDR1 SNHLY and CDR2 FYNNEI. CDR3 nucleotide sequence: TGTGCCAGCACAGGGTGGCCTTCTCAGGGTGGTGAGCAGTTCTTC. This sequence encodes CASTGWPSQGGEQFF.

The chain uses TRBV27 and TRBJ2-7, with a weak D call TRBD1 (5 bases). The germline V gene has CDR1 MNHEY and CDR2 SMNVEV (reference sequence). CDR3 size: 15 residues. V was pared by 3 bases and J by 5 bases, with 17 bases between. CDR3 residues: CASSFKGPRSHEQYF. DNA of the CDR3: TGTGCCAGCAGTTTCAAGGGGCCCCGTAGCCACGAGCAGTACTTC.

This clonotype was counted between two and nine times. This chain links TRBV7-6 with TRBJ2-5; 7 nucleotides line up with TRBD2. V lost 5 bases, J lost 4 bases, and 16 bases stayed unmatched. The CDR3 has 17 residues. The V gene's germline CDR1 is SGHVS and CDR2 FNYEAQ. The CDR3 sequence: CASSLPILVGRRETQYF. The CDR3 nucleotides read TGTGCCAGCAGCCTCCCAATCTTGGTCGGGAGGAGAGAGACCCAGTACTTC. The variable domain in full, with the rest retrieved from reference TRBV7-6 and TRBJ2-5, is GAGVSQSPRYKVTKRGQDVALRCDPISGHVSLYWYRQALGQGPEFLTYFNYEAQQDKSGLPNDRFSAERPEGSISTLTIQRTEQRDSAMYRCASSLPILVGRRETQYFGPGTRLLVL.

The CDR3 region is CASSRWKANTGELFF. CDR3 coding DNA: TGTGCCAGTAGCCGTTGGAAAGCGAACACCGGGGAGCTGTTTTTT. J is TRBJ2-2 and V is TRBV7-9; D gene ambiguous. Trimming removed 9 bases at V and 0 bases at J, with 14 bases between. The CDR3 has 15 amino acids. The germline CDR1 and CDR2 sequences are SEHNR and FQNEAQ (reference sequence).

The chain joins TRBV5-6 to TRBJ1-1, with D possibly being TRBD1 (5 bases). V dropped 4 bases and J dropped 6 bases, with 13 bases sitting between them. The CDR3 is 13 amino acids. Germline V gene sequence: CDR1 SGHDT, CDR2 YYEEEE. The CDR3 nucleotides are TGTGCCAGCAGCCCGCTCAGGGTGGCTGAAGCTTTCTTT. Amino acids: CASSPLRVAEAFF.

This rearrangement joins TRBV5-1 to TRBJ2-2, with 12 bases that match TRBD2. CDR1 is SGHRS and CDR2 is YFSETQ in the germline V gene. With V trimmed by 0 bases and J by 4 bases, 7 bases remained unmatched. The CDR3 covers 18 residues. CDR3 sequence reads: CASSLGLAGARSTGELFF. CDR3 nucleotides: TGCGCCAGCAGCTTGGGACTAGCGGGGGCCCGATCCACCGGGGAGCTGTTTTTT.

In this sample, this clonotype turned up a few times. V and J are TRBV4-3 and TRBJ2-2; D is undetermined. CDR1 and CDR2 from the germline V gene are LGHNA and YSLEER. The germline V and J ends were trimmed by 0 bases and 13 bases, with 9 bases remaining between them. The CDR3 consists of 12 residues. The chain's CDR3 is CASSQDSDGLFF. As DNA, the CDR3 is TGCGCCAGCAGCCAAGACTCGGATGGGCTGTTTTTT.

This clonotype has just a few counts. This chain links TRBV10-3 with TRBJ1-5, with D possibly matching TRBD1 (5 bases). Trimming cost V 9 bases and J 4 bases, with 19 bases left between them. The CDR3 loop spans 15 amino acids. Germline lookup yields CDR1 ENHRY and CDR2 SYGVKD. Here the CDR3 DNA reads TGTGCCATTGGGATGGCAGGGATTAGAAATCAGCCCCAGCATTTT. It specifies CAIGMAGIRNQPQHF.

This sequence joins TRBV5-1 and TRBJ2-1; a weak D match, TRBD2 (6 bases). This CDR3 is built from 15 residues. Germline CDR1 SGHRS, CDR2 YFSETQ. Trimming shortened V by 3 bases and J by 4 bases, and 14 bases separated the two germline ends. The CDR3: CASSSRDSKYNEQFF. CDR3 DNA sequence: TGCGCCAGCAGCTCTCGGGACTCCAAGTACAATGAGCAGTTCTTC.

This clonotype showed up just a few times. V and J are TRBV12-3 or TRBV12-4 and TRBJ2-2; TRBD2 matches 8 bases. CDR3 length equals 14 residues. The V and J ends lost 6 bases and 7 bases, in that order; junction bases with no gene match: 7. The CDR3 loop is CASSYGGALGELFF. The CDR3 nucleotides read TGTGCCAGCAGCTACGGGGGGGCACTCGGGGAGCTGTTTTTT.

This sequence joins TRBV6-1 and TRBJ2-4; 11 bases agree with TRBD2. Per the germline V gene, CDR1 is MNHNS and CDR2 is SASEGT. The CDR3 contains 16 residues. Trimming cost V 5 bases and J 6 bases; bases outside gene matches: 9. The CDR3 coding sequence is TGTGCCAGCAGTATTGCTCTAGCGGGAGGCAGAAACATTCAGTACTTC. Amino acid sequence: CASSIALAGGRNIQYF.

This clonotype occurred many times. The chain links TRBV12-3 or TRBV12-4 to TRBJ2-5; D uncertain. The CDR3 covers 13 residues. Between the trimmed V and J ends, which lost 3 bases and 1 base, there was a span of 6 bases. CDR3 protein: CASSFGLQETQYF. The CDR3 DNA is TGTGCCAGCAGTTTTGGTCTCCAAGAGACCCAGTACTTC.

The chain combines TRBV5-1 with TRBJ2-3; D remains ambiguous. The V and J ends lost 0 bases and 0 bases respectively, with 8 bases between them. The V gene's germline CDR1 is SGHRS and CDR2 YFSETQ. The CDR3 sequence is 15 residues long. The CDR3 reads CASSLDGISTDTQYF. DNA of the CDR3: TGCGCCAGCAGCTTGGACGGAATTAGCACAGATACGCAGTATTTT.

This chain joins TRBV11-2 and TRBJ2-5; possibly TRBD1 for D (6 bases). Germline lookup yields CDR1 SGHAT and CDR2 FQNNGV. This CDR3 region has 18 residues. V was shortened by 2 bases and J by 7 bases, with 26 bases between the two germline ends. In DNA, the CDR3 is TGTGCCAGCAGCTTAAGGGTCTGGGACACCCTCCGCCATGGGACCCAGTACTTC. It translates to CASSLRVWDTLRHGTQYF.